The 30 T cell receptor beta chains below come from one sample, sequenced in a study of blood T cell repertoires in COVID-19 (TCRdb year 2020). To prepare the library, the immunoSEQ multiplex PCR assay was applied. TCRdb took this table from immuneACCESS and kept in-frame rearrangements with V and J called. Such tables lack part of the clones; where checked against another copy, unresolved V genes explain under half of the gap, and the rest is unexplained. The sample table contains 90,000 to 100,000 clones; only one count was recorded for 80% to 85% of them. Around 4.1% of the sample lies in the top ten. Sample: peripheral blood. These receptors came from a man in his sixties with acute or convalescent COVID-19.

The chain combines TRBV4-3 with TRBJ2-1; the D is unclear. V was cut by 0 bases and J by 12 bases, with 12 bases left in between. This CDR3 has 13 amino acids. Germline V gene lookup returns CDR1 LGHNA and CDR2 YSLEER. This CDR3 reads CASSQDSGLPQFF. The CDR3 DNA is TGCGCCAGCAGCCAAGATTCGGGTCTTCCGCAGTTCTTC.

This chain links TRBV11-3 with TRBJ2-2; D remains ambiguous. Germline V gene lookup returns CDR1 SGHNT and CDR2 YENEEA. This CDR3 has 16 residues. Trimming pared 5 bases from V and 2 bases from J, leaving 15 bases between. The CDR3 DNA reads TGTGCCAGCAGCCCCATTGACACCTACAACACCGGGGAGCTGTTTTTT. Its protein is CASSPIDTYNTGELFF.

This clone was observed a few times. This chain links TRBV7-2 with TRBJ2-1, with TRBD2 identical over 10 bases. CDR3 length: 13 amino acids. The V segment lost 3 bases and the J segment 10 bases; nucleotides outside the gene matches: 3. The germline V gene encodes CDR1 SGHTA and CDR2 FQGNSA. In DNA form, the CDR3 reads TGTGCCAGCAGCTTTTTACTAGCGGGAGAGCAGTTCTTC. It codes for CASSFLLAGEQFF.

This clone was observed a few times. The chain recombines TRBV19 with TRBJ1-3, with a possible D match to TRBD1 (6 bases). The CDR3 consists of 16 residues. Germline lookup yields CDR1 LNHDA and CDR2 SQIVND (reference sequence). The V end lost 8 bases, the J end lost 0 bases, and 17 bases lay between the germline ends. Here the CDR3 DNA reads TGTGCCAGTTCTACCCGGCAGGGGACCTCTGGAAACACCATATATTTT. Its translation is CASSTRQGTSGNTIYF.

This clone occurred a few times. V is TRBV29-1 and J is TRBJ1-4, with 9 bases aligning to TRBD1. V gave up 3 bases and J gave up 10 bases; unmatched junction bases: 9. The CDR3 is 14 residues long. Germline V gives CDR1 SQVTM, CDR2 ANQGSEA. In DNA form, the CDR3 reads TGCAGCGTTGACACCGGGACAGGGTTTGGAAAACTGTTTTTT. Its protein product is CSVDTGTGFGKLFF.

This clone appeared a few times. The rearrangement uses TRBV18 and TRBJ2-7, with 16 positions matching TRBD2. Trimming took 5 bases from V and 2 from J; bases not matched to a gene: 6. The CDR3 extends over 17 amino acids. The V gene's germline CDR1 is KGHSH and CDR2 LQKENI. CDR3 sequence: CASSNAGTSGRAYEQYV. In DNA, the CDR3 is TGTGCCAGCTCAAATGCCGGGACTAGCGGGAGGGCCTACGAGCAGTACGTC.

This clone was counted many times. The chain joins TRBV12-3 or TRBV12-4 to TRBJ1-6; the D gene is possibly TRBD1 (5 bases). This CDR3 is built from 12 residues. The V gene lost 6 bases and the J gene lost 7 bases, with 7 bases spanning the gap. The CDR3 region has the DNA TGTGCCAGCAGGTACAGGAATTCACCCCTCCACTTT. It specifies CASRYRNSPLHF.

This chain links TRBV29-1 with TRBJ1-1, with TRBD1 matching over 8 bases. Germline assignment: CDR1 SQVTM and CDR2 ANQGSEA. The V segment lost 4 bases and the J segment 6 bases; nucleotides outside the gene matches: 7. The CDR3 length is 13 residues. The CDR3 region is CSVVGQGIAEAFF. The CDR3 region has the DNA TGCAGCGTTGTCGGACAGGGAATCGCTGAAGCTTTCTTT.

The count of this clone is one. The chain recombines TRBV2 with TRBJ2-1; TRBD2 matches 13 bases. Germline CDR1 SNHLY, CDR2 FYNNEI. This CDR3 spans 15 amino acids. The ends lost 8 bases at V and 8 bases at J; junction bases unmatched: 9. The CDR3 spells CASHLGLAGADEQFF. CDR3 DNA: TGTGCCAGCCACCTTGGACTAGCGGGAGCGGATGAGCAGTTCTTC.

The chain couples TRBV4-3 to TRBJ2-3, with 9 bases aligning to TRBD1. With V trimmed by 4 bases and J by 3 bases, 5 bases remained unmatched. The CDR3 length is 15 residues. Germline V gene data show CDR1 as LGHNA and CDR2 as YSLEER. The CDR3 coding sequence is TGCGCCAGCAGCCCAGAAGGGACAGGGACAGATACGCAGTATTTT. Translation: CASSPEGTGTDTQYF.

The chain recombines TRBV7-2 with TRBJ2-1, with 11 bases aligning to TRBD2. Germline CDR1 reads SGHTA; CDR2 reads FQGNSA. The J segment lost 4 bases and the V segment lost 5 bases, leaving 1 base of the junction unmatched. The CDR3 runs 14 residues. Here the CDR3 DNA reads TGTGCCAGCAGCCGGACTAGCGGGTACAATGAGCAGTTCTTC. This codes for CASSRTSGYNEQFF.

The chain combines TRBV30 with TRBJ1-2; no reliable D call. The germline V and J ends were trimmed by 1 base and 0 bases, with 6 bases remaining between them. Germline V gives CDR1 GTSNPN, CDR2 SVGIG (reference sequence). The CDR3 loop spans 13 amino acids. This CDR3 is CAWSGQSNYGYTF. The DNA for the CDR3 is TGTGCCTGGAGTGGGCAGTCTAACTATGGCTACACCTTC.

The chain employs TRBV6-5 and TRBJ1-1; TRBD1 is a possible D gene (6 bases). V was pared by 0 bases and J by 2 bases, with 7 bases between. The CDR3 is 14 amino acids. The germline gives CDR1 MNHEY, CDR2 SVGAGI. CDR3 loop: CASSYSGANTEAFF. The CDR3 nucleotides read TGTGCCAGCAGTTACTCGGGGGCTAACACTGAAGCTTTCTTT.

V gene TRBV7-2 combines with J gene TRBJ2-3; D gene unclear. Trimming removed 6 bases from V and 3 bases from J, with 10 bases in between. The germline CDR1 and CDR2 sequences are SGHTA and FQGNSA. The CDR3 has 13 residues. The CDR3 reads CASSGVRTDTQYF. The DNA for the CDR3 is TGTGCCAGCAGTGGTGTTCGGACAGATACGCAGTATTTT.

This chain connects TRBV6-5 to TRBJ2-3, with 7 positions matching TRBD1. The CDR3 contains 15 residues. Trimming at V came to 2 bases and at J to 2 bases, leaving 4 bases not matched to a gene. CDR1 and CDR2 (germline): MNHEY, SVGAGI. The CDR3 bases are TGTGCCAGCAGTTACGCCGGGACAGCCACAGATACGCAGTATTTT. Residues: CASSYAGTATDTQYF.

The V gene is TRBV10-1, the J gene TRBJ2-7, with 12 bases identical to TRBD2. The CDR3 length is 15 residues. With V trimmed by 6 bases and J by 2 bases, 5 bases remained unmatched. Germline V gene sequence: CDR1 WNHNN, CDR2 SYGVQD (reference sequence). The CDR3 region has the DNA TGCGCCAGCAGCTGGACTAGCGGGGACCCCTACGAGCAGTACTTC. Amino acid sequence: CASSWTSGDPYEQYF.

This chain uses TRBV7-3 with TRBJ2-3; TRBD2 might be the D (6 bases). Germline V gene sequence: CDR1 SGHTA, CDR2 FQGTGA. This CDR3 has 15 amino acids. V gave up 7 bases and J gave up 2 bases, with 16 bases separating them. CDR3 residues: CASTTDGGPTDTQYF. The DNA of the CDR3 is TGTGCCAGCACGACGGACGGGGGTCCCACAGATACGCAGTATTTT.

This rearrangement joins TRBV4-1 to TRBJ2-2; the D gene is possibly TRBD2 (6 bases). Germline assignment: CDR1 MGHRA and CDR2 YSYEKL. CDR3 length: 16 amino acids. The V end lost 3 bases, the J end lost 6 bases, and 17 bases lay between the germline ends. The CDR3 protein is CASSQTSDRLAGELFF. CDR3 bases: TGCGCCAGCAGCCAGACCTCCGACAGACTAGCCGGGGAGCTGTTTTTT.

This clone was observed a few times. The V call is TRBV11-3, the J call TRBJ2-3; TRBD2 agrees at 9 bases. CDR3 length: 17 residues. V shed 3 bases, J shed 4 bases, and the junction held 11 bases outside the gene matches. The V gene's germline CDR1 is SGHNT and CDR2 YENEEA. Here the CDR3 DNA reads TGTGCCAGCAGCTTGAGTATGGCGGGAGGGCCCGCAGATACGCAGTATTTT. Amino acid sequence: CASSLSMAGGPADTQYF.

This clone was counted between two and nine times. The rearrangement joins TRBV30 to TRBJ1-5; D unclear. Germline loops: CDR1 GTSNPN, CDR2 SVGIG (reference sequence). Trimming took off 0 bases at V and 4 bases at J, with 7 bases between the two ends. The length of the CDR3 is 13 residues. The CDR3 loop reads CAWSVELNQPQHF. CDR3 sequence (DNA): TGTGCCTGGAGTGTAGAGTTAAATCAGCCCCAGCATTTT.

In DNA form, the CDR3 reads TGTGCCAGCTCACCCCTTTCGGGAGTGGGAGGAGATACGCAGTATTTT. Its protein is CASSPLSGVGGDTQYF. The chain employs TRBV18 and TRBJ2-3; D may be TRBD2 (6 bases). The CDR3 has 16 residues. Germline-derived CDR1 and CDR2 are KGHSH and LQKENI. V lost 3 bases to trimming and J lost 5 bases, with 18 bases between them.

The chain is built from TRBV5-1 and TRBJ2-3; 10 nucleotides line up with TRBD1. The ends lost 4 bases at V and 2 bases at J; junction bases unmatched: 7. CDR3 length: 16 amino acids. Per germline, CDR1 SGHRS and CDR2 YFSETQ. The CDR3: CASSETTGGDTDTQYF. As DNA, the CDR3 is TGCGCCAGCAGCGAGACGACAGGGGGCGACACAGATACGCAGTATTTT. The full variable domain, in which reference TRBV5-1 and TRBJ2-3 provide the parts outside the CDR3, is KAGVTQTPRYLIKTRGQQVTLSCSPISGHRSVSWYQQTPGQGLQFLFEYFSETQRNKGNFPGRFSGRQFSNSRSEMNVSTLELGDSALYLCASSETTGGDTDTQYFGPGTRLTVL.

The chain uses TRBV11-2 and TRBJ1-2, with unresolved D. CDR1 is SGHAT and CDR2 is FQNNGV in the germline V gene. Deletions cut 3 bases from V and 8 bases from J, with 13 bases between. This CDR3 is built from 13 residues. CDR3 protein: CASSFRVEGGYTF. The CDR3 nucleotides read TGTGCCAGCAGCTTCCGCGTTGAGGGAGGCTACACCTTC. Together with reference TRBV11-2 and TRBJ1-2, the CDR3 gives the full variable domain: EAGVAQSPRYKIIEKRQSVAFWCNPISGHATLYWYQQILGQGPKLLIQFQNNGVVDDSQLPKDRFSAERLKGVDSTLKIQPAKLEDSAVYLCASSFRVEGGYTFGSGTRLTVV.

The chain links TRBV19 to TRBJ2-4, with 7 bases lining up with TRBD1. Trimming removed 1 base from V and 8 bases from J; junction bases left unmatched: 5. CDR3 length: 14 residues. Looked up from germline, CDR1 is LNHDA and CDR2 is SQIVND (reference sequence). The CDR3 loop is CASSIGGGRDIQYF. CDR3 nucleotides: TGTGCCAGTAGTATAGGAGGGGGCAGGGACATTCAGTACTTC.

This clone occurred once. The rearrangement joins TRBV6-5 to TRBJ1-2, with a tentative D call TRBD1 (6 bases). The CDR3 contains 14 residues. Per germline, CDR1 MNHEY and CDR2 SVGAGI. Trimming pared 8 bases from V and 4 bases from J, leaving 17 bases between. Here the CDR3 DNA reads TGTGCCAGCCAGAAGGGGGAGGGTAGCTATGGCTACACCTTC. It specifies CASQKGEGSYGYTF.

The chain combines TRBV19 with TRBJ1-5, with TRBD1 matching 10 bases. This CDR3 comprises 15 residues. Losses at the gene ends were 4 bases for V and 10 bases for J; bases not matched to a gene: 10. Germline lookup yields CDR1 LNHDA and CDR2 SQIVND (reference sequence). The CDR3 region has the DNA TGTGCCAGTAGTAAGGGGGGGGACAGGGGCCTTCCCCAGCATTTT. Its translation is CASSKGGDRGLPQHF.

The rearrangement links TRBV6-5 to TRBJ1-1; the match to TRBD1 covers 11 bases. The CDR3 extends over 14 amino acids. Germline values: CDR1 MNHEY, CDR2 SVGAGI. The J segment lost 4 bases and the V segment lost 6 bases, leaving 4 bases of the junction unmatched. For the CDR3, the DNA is TGTGCCAGCAGACGGACAGGGGGCTTCACTGAAGCTTTCTTT. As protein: CASRRTGGFTEAFF.

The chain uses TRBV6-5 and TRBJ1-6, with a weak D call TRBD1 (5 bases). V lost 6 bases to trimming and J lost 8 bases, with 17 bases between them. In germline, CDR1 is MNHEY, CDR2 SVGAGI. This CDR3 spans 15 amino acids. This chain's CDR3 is CASSLLAGRDSPLHF. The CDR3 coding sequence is TGTGCCAGCAGCCTTTTGGCAGGGAGGGATTCACCCCTCCACTTT.

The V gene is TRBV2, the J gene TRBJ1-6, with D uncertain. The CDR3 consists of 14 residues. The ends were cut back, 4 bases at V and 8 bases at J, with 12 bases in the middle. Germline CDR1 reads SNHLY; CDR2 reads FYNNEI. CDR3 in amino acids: CASSARLHDSPLHF. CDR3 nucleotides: TGTGCCAGCAGTGCCAGACTTCATGATTCACCCCTCCACTTT.

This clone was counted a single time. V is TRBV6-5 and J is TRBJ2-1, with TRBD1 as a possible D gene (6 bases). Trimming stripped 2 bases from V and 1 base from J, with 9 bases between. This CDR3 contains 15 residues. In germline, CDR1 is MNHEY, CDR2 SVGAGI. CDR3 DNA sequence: TGTGCCAGCAGTTACGAACAGGGTTCCTACAATGAGCAGTTCTTC. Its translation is CASSYEQGSYNEQFF.